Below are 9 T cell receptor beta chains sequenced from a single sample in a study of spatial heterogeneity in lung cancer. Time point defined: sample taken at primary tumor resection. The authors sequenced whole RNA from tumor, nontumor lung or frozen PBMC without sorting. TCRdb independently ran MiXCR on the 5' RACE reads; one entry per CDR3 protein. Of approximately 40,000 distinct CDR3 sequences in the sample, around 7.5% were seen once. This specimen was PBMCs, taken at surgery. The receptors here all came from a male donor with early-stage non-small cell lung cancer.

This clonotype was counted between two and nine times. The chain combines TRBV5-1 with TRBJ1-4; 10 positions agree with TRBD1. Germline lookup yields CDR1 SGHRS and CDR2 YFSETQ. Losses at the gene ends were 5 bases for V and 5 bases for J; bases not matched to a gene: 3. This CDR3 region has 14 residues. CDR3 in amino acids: CASRRTGGNEKLFF. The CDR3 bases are TGCGCCAGCAGACGGACAGGGGGGAATGAAAAACTGTTTTTT. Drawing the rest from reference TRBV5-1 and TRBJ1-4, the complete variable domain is KAGVTQTPRYLIKTRGQQVTLSCSPISGHRSVSWYQQTPGQGLQFLFEYFSETQRNKGNFPGRFSGRQFSNSRSEMNVSTLELGDSALYLCASRRTGGNEKLFFGSGTQLSVL.

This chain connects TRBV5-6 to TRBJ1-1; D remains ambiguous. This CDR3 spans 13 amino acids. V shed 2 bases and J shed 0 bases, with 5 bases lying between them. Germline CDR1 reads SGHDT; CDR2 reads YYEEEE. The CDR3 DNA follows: TGTGCCAGCAGCTTTGGAATGAACACTGAAGCTTTCTTT. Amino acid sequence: CASSFGMNTEAFF.

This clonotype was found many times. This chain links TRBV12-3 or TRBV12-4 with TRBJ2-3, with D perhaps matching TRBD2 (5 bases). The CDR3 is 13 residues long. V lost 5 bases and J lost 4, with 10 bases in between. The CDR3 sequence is CASSLEEADTQYF. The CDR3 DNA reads TGTGCCAGCAGTCTGGAGGAGGCAGATACGCAGTATTTT.

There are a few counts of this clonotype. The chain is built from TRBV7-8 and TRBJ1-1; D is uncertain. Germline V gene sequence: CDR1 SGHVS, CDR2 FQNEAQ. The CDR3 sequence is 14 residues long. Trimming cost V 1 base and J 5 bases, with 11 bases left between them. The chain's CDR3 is CASSLVRGDTEAFF. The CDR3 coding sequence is TGTGCCAGCAGCTTAGTTCGGGGAGATACTGAAGCTTTCTTT.

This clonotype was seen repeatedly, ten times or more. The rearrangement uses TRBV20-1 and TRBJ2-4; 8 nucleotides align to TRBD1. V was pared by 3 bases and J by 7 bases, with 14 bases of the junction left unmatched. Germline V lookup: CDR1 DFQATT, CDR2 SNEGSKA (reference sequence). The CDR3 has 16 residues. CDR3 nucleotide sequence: TGCAGTGCTAGCGAAGACAGGGGACGCCCCGCCAACATTCAGTACTTC. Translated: CSASEDRGRPANIQYF.

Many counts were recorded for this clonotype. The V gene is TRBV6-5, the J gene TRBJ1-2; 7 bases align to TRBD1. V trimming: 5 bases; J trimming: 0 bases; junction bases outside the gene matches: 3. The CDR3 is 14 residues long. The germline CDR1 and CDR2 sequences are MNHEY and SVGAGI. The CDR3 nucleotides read TGTGCCAGCAGTCAGACAGGGTCTAACTATGGCTACACCTTC. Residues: CASSQTGSNYGYTF.

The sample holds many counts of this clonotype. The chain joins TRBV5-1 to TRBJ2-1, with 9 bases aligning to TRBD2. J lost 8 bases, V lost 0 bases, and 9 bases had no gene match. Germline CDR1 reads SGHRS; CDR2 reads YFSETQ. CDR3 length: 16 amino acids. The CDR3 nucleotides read TGCGCCAGCAGCTTGGCCCCCAGCGGGGGGATCGATGAGCAGTTCTTC. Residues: CASSLAPSGGIDEQFF.

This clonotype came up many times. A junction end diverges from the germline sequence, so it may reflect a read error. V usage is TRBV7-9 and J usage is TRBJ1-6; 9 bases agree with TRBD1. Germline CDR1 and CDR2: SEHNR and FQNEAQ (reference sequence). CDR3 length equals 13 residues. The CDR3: CASSGTGNSSLHF. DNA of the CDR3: TGTGCCAGCAGTGGGACAGGGAATTCATCCCTCCACTTT.

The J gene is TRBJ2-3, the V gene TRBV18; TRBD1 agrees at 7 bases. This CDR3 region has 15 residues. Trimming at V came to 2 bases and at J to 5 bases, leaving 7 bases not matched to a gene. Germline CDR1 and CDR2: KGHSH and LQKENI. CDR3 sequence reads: CASSPTSGGLDTQYF. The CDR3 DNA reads TGTGCCAGCTCACCAACGTCAGGGGGTTTAGATACGCAGTATTTT. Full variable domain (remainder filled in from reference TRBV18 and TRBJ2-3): NAGVMQNPRHLVRRRGQEARLRCSPMKGHSHVYWYRQLPEEGLKFMVYLQKENIIDESGMPKERFSAEFPKEGPSILRIQQVVRGDSAAYFCASSPTSGGLDTQYFGPGTRLTVL.